This TCR beta chain was retrieved from a study of T cell repertoires in cytomegalovirus infection. Study in general: A matching HLA type, together with CMV infection, was signaled by public TCR beta signatures.

TCRdb re-called the reads with MiXCR, one entry per CDR3 protein. The repertoire consists of just over 150,000 distinct CDR3 sequences, with roughly a quarter occurring once and the leading ten covering around 9.9%. This CDR3 contains 17 residues. V was clipped by 8 bases and J by 0 bases; unmatched bases: 10. Germline V gene lookup returns CDR1 LNHDA and CDR2 SQIVND (reference sequence). This receptor was identified in a human donor in good health (CMV status not recorded). Some clones in this sample may be carry-over from other donors' samples. The sample comprised PBMCs. The rearrangement links TRBV19 to TRBJ2-2, with TRBD1 matching 9 bases. This CDR3 reads CASREQWTGANTGELFF. The CDR3 nucleotides are TGTGCCAGTCGGGAACAGTGGACAGGGGCGAACACCGGGGAGCTGTTTTTT.